Shown below are 32 T cell receptor beta chains from a single sample sequenced in a study of T cells in localized non-small cell lung cancer (dated by TCRdb to the early 2020s). To prepare the library, the immunoSEQ multiplex PCR assay was applied. TCRdb re-hosts the immuneACCESS table, in-frame sequences only. Its copies lack some clones; in the studies checked, an unresolved V gene accounts for under half of them, and the cause for the rest is not known. In all, the sample holds some 56,000 clones, and approximately 90% of those were seen once. The ten largest clonotypes hold approximately 5.6% of the sample. Source: peripheral blood, taken before any cancer treatment. These receptors all stem from a woman aged 35 to 75 with stage I lung adenocarcinoma.

In the case of this clone: A junction boundary mismatches the germline segment, possibly from a read error. Distinct nucleotide sequences in the sample also encode this CDR3. This chain connects TRBV27 to TRBJ2-7; 7 bases agree with TRBD2. Germline-derived CDR1 and CDR2 are MNHEY and SMNVEV (reference sequence). The CDR3 extends over 13 amino acids. As DNA, the CDR3 is TGTGCAAGCAGTTTTCCCGGGGGGTTTGAGCAGTACTTC. Residues: CASSFPGGFEQYF.

This chain joins TRBV6-4 and TRBJ1-1; weak D call: TRBD1 (5 bases). The CDR3 spans 13 residues. V was shortened by 4 bases and J by 1 base, with 7 bases between the two germline ends. Germline assignment: CDR1 MRHNA and CDR2 SNTAGT. In nucleotides, the CDR3 is TGTGCCAGCAGTGGGGGGGGGAACACTGAAGCTTTCTTT. Translated: CASSGGGNTEAFF.

This chain uses TRBV2 with TRBJ1-6, with TRBD1 identical over 7 bases. Germline assignment: CDR1 SNHLY and CDR2 FYNNEI. Trimming took 6 bases from V and 9 from J; bases not matched to a gene: 11. CDR3 length: 15 residues. CDR3 nucleotide sequence: TGTGCCAGCAGGGAGGGGGCAGGGGTCAGTTCACCCCTCCACTTT. Translated, it gives CASREGAGVSSPLHF.

Written as DNA, the CDR3 is TGTGCCAGCAGCTTGAAGGGGACCGAGCAGTACTTC. Translating it yields CASSLKGTEQYF. The genes are TRBV5-6 and TRBJ2-7; the D gene could be TRBD1 or TRBD2 (5 bases each). The germline CDR1 and CDR2 sequences are SGHDT and YYEEEE. Trimming took 1 base from V and 6 from J, leaving 8 bases between them. This CDR3 contains 12 residues.

This chain links TRBV29-1 with TRBJ1-2; D possibly corresponds to TRBD1 (6 bases). CDR1 and CDR2 (germline): SQVTM, ANQGSEA. V was cut by 2 bases and J by 7 bases, with 11 bases left in between. The CDR3 runs to 12 residues. The CDR3 nucleotides read TGCAGCGTTGAAATGGGGGCGCTTGGCTACACCTTC. Translated, it gives CSVEMGALGYTF.

The V and J genes are TRBV7-9 and TRBJ1-1, with D maybe TRBD1 (5 bases). Germline V gives CDR1 SEHNR, CDR2 FQNEAQ (reference sequence). V was clipped by 5 bases and J by 0 bases, with 10 bases between them. This CDR3 contains 14 residues. As DNA, the CDR3 is TGTGCCAGCAGCGCGGGACTTATGAACACTGAAGCTTTCTTT. It translates to CASSAGLMNTEAFF.

The chain links TRBV28 to TRBJ1-1; D may be TRBD1 (5 bases). V lost 6 bases, J lost 0 bases, and 11 bases lay in between. The CDR3 totals 14 residues. Germline loops: CDR1 MDHEN, CDR2 SYDVKM. CDR3 DNA: TGTGCCAGCAGGCCCGGGACGGTGAACACTGAAGCTTTCTTT. The encoded protein is CASRPGTVNTEAFF.

The rearrangement joins TRBV2 to TRBJ1-6; D gene ambiguous. Trimming pared 1 base from V and 13 bases from J, leaving 17 bases between. Per germline, CDR1 SNHLY and CDR2 FYNNEI. The CDR3 consists of 15 residues. This chain's CDR3 is CASSEDQGSRRPLHF. DNA of the CDR3: TGTGCCAGCAGTGAAGATCAAGGCTCCCGTCGGCCCCTCCACTTT.

The chain links TRBV13 to TRBJ1-6, with D perhaps matching TRBD1 (6 bases). The germline V gene encodes CDR1 PRHDT and CDR2 FYEKMQ (reference sequence). This CDR3 comprises 16 residues. Trimming stripped 2 bases from V and 7 bases from J, with 15 bases between. This CDR3 reads CASSLYVRGSNSPLHF. The CDR3 DNA sequence: TGTGCCAGCAGCTTATACGTCAGGGGCAGCAATTCACCCCTCCACTTT.

The rearrangement joins TRBV5-1 to TRBJ2-7, with a tentative D call TRBD1 (5 bases). V lost 4 bases and J lost 3, with 14 bases in between. This CDR3 is built from 14 residues. Germline assignment: CDR1 SGHRS and CDR2 YFSETQ. The CDR3 DNA reads TGCGCCAGCAGCAGCGACAGACCCGTCTACGAGCAGTACTTC. This translates into CASSSDRPVYEQYF.

The chain recombines TRBV7-6 with TRBJ1-1; a weak D match, TRBD1 (5 bases). V shed 4 bases and J shed 0 bases, with 18 bases lying between them. Germline V gene data show CDR1 as SGHVS and CDR2 as FNYEAQ. The CDR3 runs to 17 residues. CDR3 region: CASSYPQGATMNTEAFF. Written as DNA, the CDR3 is TGTGCCAGCAGCTACCCTCAAGGGGCAACCATGAACACTGAAGCTTTCTTT. The full variable domain, completed using reference TRBV7-6 and TRBJ1-1, is GAGVSQSPRYKVTKRGQDVALRCDPISGHVSLYWYRQALGQGPEFLTYFNYEAQQDKSGLPNDRFSAERPEGSISTLTIQRTEQRDSAMYRCASSYPQGATMNTEAFFGQGTRLTVV.

A single count supports this clone. V usage is TRBV7-2 and J usage is TRBJ1-1, with a tentative D call TRBD1 (5 bases). V lost 6 bases to trimming and J lost 1 base, with 15 bases between them. The CDR3 runs to 15 residues. In germline, CDR1 is SGHTA, CDR2 FQGNSA. Here the CDR3 reads CASRLLATGNTEAFF. The CDR3 DNA sequence: TGTGCCAGCAGACTCCTAGCCACAGGGAACACTGAAGCTTTCTTT.

This clone has a handful of counts. The chain links TRBV15 to TRBJ2-6; possible D gene TRBD2, 6 bases. From germline, CDR1 is LNHNV and CDR2 YYDKDF (reference sequence). V shed 5 bases and J shed 1 base, with 18 bases lying between them. This CDR3 contains 18 residues. CDR3 nucleotides: TGTGCCACCAGCGTAACGGGAGAGATCAGGTCTGGGGCCAACGTCCTGACTTTC. Translated, it gives CATSVTGEIRSGANVLTF.

The chain employs TRBV15 and TRBJ2-1; TRBD1 matches 8 bases. This CDR3 is 15 amino acids long. Unmatched junction bases numbered 3, after V lost 3 bases and J lost 2 bases. Germline V gene lookup returns CDR1 LNHNV and CDR2 YYDKDF (reference sequence). CDR3 in DNA: TGTGCCACCAGCAGTGGACAGGGACCCTACAATGAGCAGTTCTTC. This translates into CATSSGQGPYNEQFF.

This sequence joins TRBV30 and TRBJ1-2, with D maybe TRBD1 (5 bases). With 0 bases removed from V and 4 bases from J, the gap between germline ends came to 15 bases. The CDR3 loop spans 15 amino acids. Germline-derived CDR1 and CDR2 are GTSNPN and SVGIG (reference sequence). For the CDR3, the DNA is TGTGCCTGGAGTGTAGGGGATAGCCCGTTCTATGGCTACACCTTC. This translates into CAWSVGDSPFYGYTF.

The chain employs TRBV5-4 and TRBJ1-1, with no clear D. The V end was cut by 1 base, the J end by 2 bases, with 9 bases between. There are 14 residues in the CDR3. Per the germline V gene, CDR1 is SGHNT and CDR2 is YYREEE (reference sequence). CDR3 bases: TGTGCCAGCAGCTTGCGCGGACCTAACACTGAAGCTTTCTTT. Translated, it gives CASSLRGPNTEAFF.

This rearrangement joins TRBV20-1 to TRBJ1-6; no firm D call. The CDR3 is made up of 11 amino acids. Trimming removed 3 bases from V and 8 bases from J, with 5 bases in between. The germline V gene encodes CDR1 DFQATT and CDR2 SNEGSKA (reference sequence). CDR3 coding DNA: TGCAGTGCTAGTGGGGATTCACCCCTCCACTTT. Protein: CSASGDSPLHF.

The J gene is TRBJ2-1, the V gene TRBV2, with D possibly being TRBD1 or TRBD2 (5 bases each). The CDR3 has 14 residues. V lost 5 bases, J lost 5 bases, and 13 bases lay in between. Germline V gene sequence: CDR1 SNHLY, CDR2 FYNNEI. CDR3 nucleotide sequence: TGTGCCAGCAGTCCCGGGACCATCGACAATGAGCAGTTCTTC. This codes for CASSPGTIDNEQFF.

The rearrangement joins TRBV6-1 to TRBJ1-5, with 9 nucleotides matching TRBD1. V lost 3 bases to trimming and J lost 7 bases; unmatched junction nucleotides: 4. Per germline, CDR1 MNHNS and CDR2 SASEGT. The CDR3 spans 14 residues. This CDR3 reads CASSEGTGSQPQHF. CDR3 nucleotide sequence: TGTGCCAGCAGTGAGGGGACAGGGAGCCAGCCCCAGCATTTT.

The rearrangement links TRBV18 to TRBJ2-7; the match to TRBD1 covers 10 bases. V gave up 2 bases and J gave up 2 bases; unmatched junction bases: 3. The CDR3 is made up of 15 amino acids. CDR1 is KGHSH and CDR2 is LQKENI in the germline V gene. The CDR3 DNA reads as TGTGCCAGCTCACCAGCCGGACAGGGGGCCTACGAGCAGTACTTC. It encodes CASSPAGQGAYEQYF.

In this sample, this clone turned up once. The chain has TRBV5-1 and TRBJ1-2, with D possibly matching TRBD1 (5 bases). In germline, CDR1 is SGHRS, CDR2 YFSETQ. There are 13 residues in the CDR3. V was cut by 3 bases and J by 6 bases, with 12 bases left in between. CDR3 residues: CASSSQGENGYTF. The CDR3 DNA reads TGCGCCAGCAGCTCCCAGGGAGAAAATGGCTACACCTTC.

The chain uses TRBV7-2 and TRBJ1-5; D remains unclear. V lost 5 bases, J lost 6 bases, and 11 bases lay in between. CDR3 length equals 13 residues. Germline V gene sequence: CDR1 SGHTA, CDR2 FQGNSA. The CDR3: CASSPRVGQPQHF. CDR3 bases: TGTGCCAGCAGCCCGCGGGTGGGTCAGCCCCAGCATTTT.

V gene TRBV19 combines with J gene TRBJ2-3, with 8 bases fitting TRBD1. Germline V gives CDR1 LNHDA, CDR2 SQIVND (reference sequence). Trimming at V came to 4 bases and at J to 4 bases, leaving 4 bases not matched to a gene. CDR3 length: 14 amino acids. As DNA, the CDR3 is TGTGCCAGTAGTAACAGGGGGACATCAGATACGCAGTATTTT. Translated: CASSNRGTSDTQYF.

The chain carries TRBV5-4 and TRBJ2-3; D is undetermined. Germline CDR1 SGHNT, CDR2 YYREEE (reference sequence). Trimming cost V 2 bases and J 2 bases, with 6 bases left between them. The CDR3 length is 13 residues. The DNA for the CDR3 is TGTGCCAGCAGCTTTAAGGACACAGATACGCAGTATTTT. It yields the protein CASSFKDTDTQYF.

The V call is TRBV5-1, the J call TRBJ2-7; the D gene could be TRBD1 or TRBD2 (5 bases each). Between the trimmed V and J ends, which lost 6 bases and 0 bases, there was a span of 13 bases. CDR3 length: 14 residues. CDR1 is SGHRS and CDR2 is YFSETQ in the germline V gene. CDR3: CASKARGDSYEQYF. The DNA of the CDR3 is TGCGCCAGCAAGGCGAGAGGGGACTCCTACGAGCAGTACTTC.

J is TRBJ1-1 and V is TRBV9; D perhaps matches TRBD1 (6 bases). There are 14 residues in the CDR3. The V gene lost 0 bases and the J gene lost 3 bases, with 9 bases spanning the gap. In germline, CDR1 is SGDLS, CDR2 YYNGEE. The CDR3 reads CASSVGGGYTEAFF. The DNA for the CDR3 is TGTGCCAGCAGCGTAGGAGGGGGATACACTGAAGCTTTCTTT.

This rearrangement joins TRBV5-4 to TRBJ1-1; 9 positions match TRBD1. This CDR3 is built from 14 residues. Trimming removed 4 bases from V and 3 bases from J; junction bases left unmatched: 4. CDR1 and CDR2 (germline): SGHNT, YYREEE (reference sequence). The CDR3 DNA reads TGTGCCAGCAGCAGCGGACAGGGGTACACTGAAGCTTTCTTT. This codes for CASSSGQGYTEAFF.

The chain has TRBV7-9 and TRBJ1-5; D ambiguous. The germline V gene encodes CDR1 SEHNR and CDR2 FQNEAQ (reference sequence). Between the trimmed V and J ends, which lost 1 base and 7 bases, there was a span of 14 bases. The CDR3 consists of 15 residues. The CDR3 loop is CASSLVGQGIQPQHF. The CDR3 bases are TGTGCCAGCAGCTTAGTCGGCCAAGGTATCCAGCCCCAGCATTTT.

V usage is TRBV7-9 and J usage is TRBJ1-5; no definite D call. CDR3 size: 14 residues. Trimming left V 0 bases short and J 0 bases short, with 3 bases between. Germline lookup yields CDR1 SEHNR and CDR2 FQNEAQ (reference sequence). This CDR3 reads CASSLAYSNQPQHF. The CDR3 nucleotides are TGTGCCAGCAGCTTAGCATATAGCAATCAGCCCCAGCATTTT.

CDR3 loop: CASSPLQQTDTQYF. CDR3 coding DNA: TGTGCCAGCTCACCACTACAGCAGACAGATACGCAGTATTTT. The chain uses TRBV18 and TRBJ2-3; D is undetermined. Germline CDR1 reads KGHSH; CDR2 reads LQKENI. The CDR3 is 14 residues long. Trimming left V 1 base short and J 3 bases short, with 8 bases between.

This clone has only one observation. The V and J genes are TRBV30 and TRBJ2-1; the match to TRBD2 covers 7 bases. There are 14 residues in the CDR3. Trimming at V came to 3 bases and at J to 0 bases, leaving 2 bases not matched to a gene. The germline V gene encodes CDR1 GTSNPN and CDR2 SVGIG (reference sequence). CDR3 DNA: TGTGCCTGGAGGGGACTAAGCTCCTACAATGAGCAGTTCTTC. Translated, it gives CAWRGLSSYNEQFF.

CDR3 nucleotides: TGCAGCGGGCGGCGGCACAACACCATATATTTT. Encoded protein: CSGRRHNTIYF. The gene calls are TRBV29-1 and TRBJ1-3, with unresolved D. In germline, CDR1 is SQVTM, CDR2 ANQGSEA. CDR3 length: 11 residues. Trimming cost V 7 bases and J 7 bases, with 11 bases left between them. Variable domain in full (rest from reference TRBV29-1 and TRBJ1-3): SAVISQKPSRDICQRGTSLTIQCQVDSQVTMMFWYRQQPGQSLTLIATANQGSEATYESGFVIDKFPISRPNLTFSTLTVSNMSPEDSSIYLCSGRRHNTIYFGEGSWLTVV.